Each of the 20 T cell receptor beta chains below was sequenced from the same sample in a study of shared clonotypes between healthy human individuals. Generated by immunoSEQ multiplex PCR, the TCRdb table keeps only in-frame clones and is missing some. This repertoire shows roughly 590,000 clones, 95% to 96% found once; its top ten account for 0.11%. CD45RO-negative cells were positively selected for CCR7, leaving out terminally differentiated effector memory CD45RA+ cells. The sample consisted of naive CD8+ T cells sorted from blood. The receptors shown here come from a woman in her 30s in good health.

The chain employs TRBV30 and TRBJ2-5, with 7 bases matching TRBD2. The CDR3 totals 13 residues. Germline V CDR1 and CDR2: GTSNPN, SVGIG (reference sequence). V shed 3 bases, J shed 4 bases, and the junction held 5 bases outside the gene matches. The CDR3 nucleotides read TGTGCCTGGAGCACGGGAGGAGGAGAGACCCAGTACTTC. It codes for CAWSTGGGETQYF.

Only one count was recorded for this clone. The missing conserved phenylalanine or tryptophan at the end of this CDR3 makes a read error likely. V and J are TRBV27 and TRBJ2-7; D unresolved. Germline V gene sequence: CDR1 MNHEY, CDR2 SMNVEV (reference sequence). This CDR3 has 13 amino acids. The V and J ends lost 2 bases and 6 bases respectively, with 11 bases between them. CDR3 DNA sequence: TGTGCCAGCAGTTTAGGAACAGTTAGCGAGCAGTACCTC. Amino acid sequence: CASSLGTVSEQYL.

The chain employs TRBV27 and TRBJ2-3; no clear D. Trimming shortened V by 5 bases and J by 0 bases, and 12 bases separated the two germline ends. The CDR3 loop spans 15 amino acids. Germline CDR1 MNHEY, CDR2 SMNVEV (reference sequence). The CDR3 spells CASSNPQFSTDTQYF. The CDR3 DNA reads TGTGCCAGCAGTAATCCCCAATTTAGCACAGATACGCAGTATTTT.

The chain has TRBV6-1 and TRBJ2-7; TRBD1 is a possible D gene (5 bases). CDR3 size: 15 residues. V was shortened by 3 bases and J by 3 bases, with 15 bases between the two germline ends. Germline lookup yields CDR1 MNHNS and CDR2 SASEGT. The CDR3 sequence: CASSDQHWGSYEQYF. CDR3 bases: TGTGCCAGCAGTGACCAACACTGGGGCAGCTACGAGCAGTACTTC.

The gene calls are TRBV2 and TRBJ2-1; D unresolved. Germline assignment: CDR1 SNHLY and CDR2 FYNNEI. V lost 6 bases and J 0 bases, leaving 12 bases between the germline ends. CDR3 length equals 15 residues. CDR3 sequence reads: CASRNFGGSYNEQFF. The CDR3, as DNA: TGTGCCAGCAGGAATTTCGGCGGCTCCTACAATGAGCAGTTCTTC. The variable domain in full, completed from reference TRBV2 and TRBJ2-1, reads EPEVTQTPSHQVTQMGQEVILRCVPISNHLYFYWYRQILGQKVEFLVSFYNNEISEKSEIFDDQFSVERPDGSNFTLKIRSTKLEDSAMYFCASRNFGGSYNEQFFGPGTRLTVL.

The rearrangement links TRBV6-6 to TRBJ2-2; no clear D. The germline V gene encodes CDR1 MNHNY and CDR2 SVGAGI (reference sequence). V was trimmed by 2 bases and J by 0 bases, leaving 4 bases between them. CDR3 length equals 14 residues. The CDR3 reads CASSYEPNTGELFF. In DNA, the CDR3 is TGTGCCAGCAGTTACGAGCCGAACACCGGGGAGCTGTTTTTT.

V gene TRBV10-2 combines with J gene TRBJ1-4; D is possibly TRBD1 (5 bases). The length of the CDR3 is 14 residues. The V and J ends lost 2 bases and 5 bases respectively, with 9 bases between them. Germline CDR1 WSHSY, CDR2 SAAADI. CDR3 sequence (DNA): TGCGCCAGCAGTGAGGACAGAAACAATGAAAAACTGTTTTTT. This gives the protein CASSEDRNNEKLFF.

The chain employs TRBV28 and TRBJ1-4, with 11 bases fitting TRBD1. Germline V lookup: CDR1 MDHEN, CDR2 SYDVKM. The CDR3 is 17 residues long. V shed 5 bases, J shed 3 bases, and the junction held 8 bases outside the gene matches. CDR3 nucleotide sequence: TGTGCCAGCAGTACCTCCGGGACAGGGGGGCCTAATGAAAAACTGTTTTTT. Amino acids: CASSTSGTGGPNEKLFF.

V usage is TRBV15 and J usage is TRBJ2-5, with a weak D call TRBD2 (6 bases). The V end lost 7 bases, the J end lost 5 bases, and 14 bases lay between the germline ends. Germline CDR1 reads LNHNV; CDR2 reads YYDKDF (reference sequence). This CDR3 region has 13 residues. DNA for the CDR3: TGTGCCACCACCACGGGGGTGGTCGAGACCCAGTACTTC. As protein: CATTTGVVETQYF.

The CDR3 bases are TGTGCCAGCAGTCCGAGCTCCTACGAGCAGTACTTC. Translation gives CASSPSSYEQYF. The gene calls are TRBV27 and TRBJ2-5; no reliable D call. The J call may be faulty, since TRBJ2-7 better matches the DNA end. Germline CDR1 MNHEY, CDR2 SMNVEV (reference sequence). The CDR3 is 12 amino acids.

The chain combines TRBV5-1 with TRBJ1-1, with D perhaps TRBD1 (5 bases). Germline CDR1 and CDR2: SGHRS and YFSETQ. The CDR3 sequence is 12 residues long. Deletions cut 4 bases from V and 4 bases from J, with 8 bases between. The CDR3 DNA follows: TGCGCCAGCAGCCACGACAGCACTGAAGCTTTCTTT. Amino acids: CASSHDSTEAFF.

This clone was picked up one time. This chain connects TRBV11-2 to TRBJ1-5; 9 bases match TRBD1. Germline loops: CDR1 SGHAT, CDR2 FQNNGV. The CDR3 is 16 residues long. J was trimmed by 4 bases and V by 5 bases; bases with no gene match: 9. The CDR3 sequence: CASSATGTGTNQPQHF. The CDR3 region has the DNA TGTGCCAGCAGCGCCACCGGGACAGGGACAAATCAGCCCCAGCATTTT.

CDR3 amino acids: CASSISESAQHF. CDR3 nucleotide sequence: TGTGCCAGTAGTATCTCTGAATCGGCCCAGCATTTT. This chain uses TRBV19 with TRBJ1-5; D remains ambiguous. Trimming pared 3 bases from V and 11 bases from J, leaving 11 bases between. Looked up from germline, CDR1 is LNHDA and CDR2 is SQIVND (reference sequence). The CDR3 consists of 12 residues.

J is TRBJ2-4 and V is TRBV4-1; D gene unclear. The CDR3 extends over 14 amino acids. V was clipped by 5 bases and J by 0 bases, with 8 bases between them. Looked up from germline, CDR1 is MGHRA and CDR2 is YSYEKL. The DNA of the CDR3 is TGCGCCAGCAGCGGGCCCGGAGCCAAAAACATTCAGTACTTC. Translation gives CASSGPGAKNIQYF.

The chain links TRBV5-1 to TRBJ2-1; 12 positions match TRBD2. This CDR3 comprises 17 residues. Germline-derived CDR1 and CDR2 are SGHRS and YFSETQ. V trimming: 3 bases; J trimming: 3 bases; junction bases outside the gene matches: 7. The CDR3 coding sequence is TGCGCCAGCAGCTATCGACTAGCGGGAGAGTTCTACAATGAGCAGTTCTTC. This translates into CASSYRLAGEFYNEQFF. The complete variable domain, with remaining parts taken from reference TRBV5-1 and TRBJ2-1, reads KAGVTQTPRYLIKTRGQQVTLSCSPISGHRSVSWYQQTPGQGLQFLFEYFSETQRNKGNFPGRFSGRQFSNSRSEMNVSTLELGDSALYLCASSYRLAGEFYNEQFFGPGTRLTVL.

The CDR3 DNA is TGTGCCAGTAGTCGGTCAGTATATAGCAATCAGCCCCAGCATTTT. Translation: CASSRSVYSNQPQHF. The chain joins TRBV19 to TRBJ1-5; D not resolved. The germline V gene has CDR1 LNHDA and CDR2 SQIVND (reference sequence). Trimming stripped 5 bases from V and 0 bases from J, with 11 bases between. The CDR3 runs 15 residues.

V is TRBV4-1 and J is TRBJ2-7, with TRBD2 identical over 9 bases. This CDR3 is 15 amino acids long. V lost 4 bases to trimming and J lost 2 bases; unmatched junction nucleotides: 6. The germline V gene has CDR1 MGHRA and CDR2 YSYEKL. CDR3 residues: CASSLLLAGPYEQYF. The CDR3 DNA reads TGCGCCAGCAGCCTACTACTAGCGGGCCCCTACGAGCAGTACTTC.

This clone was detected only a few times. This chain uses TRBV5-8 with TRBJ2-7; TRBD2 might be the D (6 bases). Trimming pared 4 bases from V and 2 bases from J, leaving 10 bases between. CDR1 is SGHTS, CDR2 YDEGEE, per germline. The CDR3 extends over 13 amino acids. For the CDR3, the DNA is TGTGCCAGCAGCCAAACGGGAGCCTACGAGCAGTACTTC. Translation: CASSQTGAYEQYF. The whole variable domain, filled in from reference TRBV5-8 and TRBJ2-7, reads EAGVTQSPTHLIKTRGQQATLRCSPISGHTSVYWYQQALGLGLQFLLWYDEGEERNRGNFPPRFSGRQFPNYSSELNVNALELEDSALYLCASSQTGAYEQYFGPGTRLTVT.

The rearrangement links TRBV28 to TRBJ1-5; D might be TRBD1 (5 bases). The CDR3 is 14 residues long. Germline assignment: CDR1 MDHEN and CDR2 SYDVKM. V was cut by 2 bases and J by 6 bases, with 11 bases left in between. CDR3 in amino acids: CASSLDPGGQPQHF. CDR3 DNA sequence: TGTGCCAGCAGTTTAGACCCTGGGGGTCAGCCCCAGCATTTT. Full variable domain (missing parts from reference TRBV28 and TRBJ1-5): DVKVTQSSRYLVKRTGEKVFLECVQDMDHENMFWYRQDPGLGLRLIYFSYDVKMKEKGDIPEGYSVSREKKERFSLILESASTNQTSMYLCASSLDPGGQPQHFGDGTRLSIL.

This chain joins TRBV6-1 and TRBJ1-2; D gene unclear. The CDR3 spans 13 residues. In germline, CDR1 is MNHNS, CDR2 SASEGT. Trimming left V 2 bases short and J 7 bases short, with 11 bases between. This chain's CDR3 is CASSENPWGGYTF. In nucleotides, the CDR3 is TGTGCCAGCAGTGAAAATCCGTGGGGTGGCTACACCTTC.